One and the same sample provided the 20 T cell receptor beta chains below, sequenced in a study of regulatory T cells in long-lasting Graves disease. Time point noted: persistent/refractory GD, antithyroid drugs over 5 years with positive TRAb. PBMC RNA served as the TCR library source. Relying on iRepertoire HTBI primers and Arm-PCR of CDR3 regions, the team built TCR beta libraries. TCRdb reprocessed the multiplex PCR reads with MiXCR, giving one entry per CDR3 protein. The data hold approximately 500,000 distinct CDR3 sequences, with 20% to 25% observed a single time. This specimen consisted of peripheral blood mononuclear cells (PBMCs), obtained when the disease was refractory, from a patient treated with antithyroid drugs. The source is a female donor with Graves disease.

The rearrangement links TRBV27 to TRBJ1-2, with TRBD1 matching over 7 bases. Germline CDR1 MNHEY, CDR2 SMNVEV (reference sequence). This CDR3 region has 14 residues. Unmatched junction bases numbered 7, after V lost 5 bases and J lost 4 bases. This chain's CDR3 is CASSAQGGSYGYTF. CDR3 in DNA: TGTGCCAGCAGTGCCCAGGGGGGGTCCTATGGCTACACCTTC.

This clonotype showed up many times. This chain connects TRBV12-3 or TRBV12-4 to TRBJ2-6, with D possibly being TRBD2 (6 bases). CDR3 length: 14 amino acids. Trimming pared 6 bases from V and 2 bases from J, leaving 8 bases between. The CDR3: CASSRGAGANVLTF. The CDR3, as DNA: TGTGCCAGCAGCCGCGGGGCTGGGGCCAACGTCCTGACTTTC.

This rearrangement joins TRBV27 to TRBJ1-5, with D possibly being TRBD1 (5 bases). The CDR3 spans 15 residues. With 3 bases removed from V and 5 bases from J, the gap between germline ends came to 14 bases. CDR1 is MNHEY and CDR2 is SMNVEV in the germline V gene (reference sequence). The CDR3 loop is CASSFQGGGDQPQHF. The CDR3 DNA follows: TGTGCCAGCAGTTTCCAGGGTGGAGGCGATCAGCCCCAGCATTTT.

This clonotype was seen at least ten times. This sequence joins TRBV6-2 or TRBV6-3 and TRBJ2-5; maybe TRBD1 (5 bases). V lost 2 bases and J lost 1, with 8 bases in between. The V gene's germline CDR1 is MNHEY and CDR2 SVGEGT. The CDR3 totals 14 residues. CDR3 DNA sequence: TGTGCCAGCAGTTACGCCAGGGTCCAAGAGACCCAGTACTTC. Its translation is CASSYARVQETQYF.

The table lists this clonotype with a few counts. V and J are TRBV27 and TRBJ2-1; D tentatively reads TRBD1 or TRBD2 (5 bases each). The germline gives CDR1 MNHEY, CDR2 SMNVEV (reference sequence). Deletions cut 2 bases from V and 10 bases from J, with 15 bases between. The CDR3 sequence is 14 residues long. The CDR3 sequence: CASSLRGVVGEQFF. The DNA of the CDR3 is TGTGCCAGCAGTTTAAGAGGGGTGGTAGGGGAGCAGTTCTTC.

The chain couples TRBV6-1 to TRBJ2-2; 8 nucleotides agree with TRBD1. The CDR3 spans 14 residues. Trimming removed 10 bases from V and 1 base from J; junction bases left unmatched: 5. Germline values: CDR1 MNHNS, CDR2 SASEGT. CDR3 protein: CATYRGLNTGELFF. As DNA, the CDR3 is TGTGCCACTTACAGGGGGTTGAACACCGGGGAGCTGTTTTTT.

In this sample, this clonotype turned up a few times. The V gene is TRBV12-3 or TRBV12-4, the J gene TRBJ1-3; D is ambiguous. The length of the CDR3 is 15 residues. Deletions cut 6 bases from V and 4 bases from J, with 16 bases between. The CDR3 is CASRPFTDPGNTIYF. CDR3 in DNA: TGTGCCAGCAGGCCGTTTACTGACCCAGGAAACACCATATATTTT.

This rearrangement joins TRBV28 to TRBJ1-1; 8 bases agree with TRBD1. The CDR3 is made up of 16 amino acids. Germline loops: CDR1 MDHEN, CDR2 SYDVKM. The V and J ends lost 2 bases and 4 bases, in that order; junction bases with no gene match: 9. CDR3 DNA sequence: TGTGCCAGCAGTTTACCGGGACAGGTTGGGACCACTGAAGCTTTCTTT. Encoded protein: CASSLPGQVGTTEAFF.

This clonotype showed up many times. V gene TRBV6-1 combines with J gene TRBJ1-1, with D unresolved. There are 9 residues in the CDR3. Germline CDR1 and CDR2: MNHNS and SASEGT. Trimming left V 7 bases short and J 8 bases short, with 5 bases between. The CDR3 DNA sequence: TGTGCCAGCAAATCCGAAGCTTTCTTT. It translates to CASKSEAFF.

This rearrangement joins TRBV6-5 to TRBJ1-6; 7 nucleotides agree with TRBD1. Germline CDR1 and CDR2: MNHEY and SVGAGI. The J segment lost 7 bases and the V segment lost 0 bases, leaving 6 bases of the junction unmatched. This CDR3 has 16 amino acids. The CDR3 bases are TGTGCCAGCAGTTACTCGTCAGGGGGAAGGAATTCACCCCTCCACTTT. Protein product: CASSYSSGGRNSPLHF.

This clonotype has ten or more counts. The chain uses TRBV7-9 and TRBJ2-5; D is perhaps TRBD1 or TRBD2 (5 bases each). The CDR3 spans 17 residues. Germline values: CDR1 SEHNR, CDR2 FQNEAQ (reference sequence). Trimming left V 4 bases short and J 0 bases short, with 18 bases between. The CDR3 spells CASSSRLGEQDQETQYF. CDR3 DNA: TGTGCCAGCAGCTCACGTTTGGGGGAGCAGGACCAAGAGACCCAGTACTTC. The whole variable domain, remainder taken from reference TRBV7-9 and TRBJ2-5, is DTGVSQNPRHKITKRGQNVTFRCDPISEHNRLYWYRQTLGQGPEFLTYFQNEAQLEKSRLLSDRFSAERPKGSFSTLEIQRTEQGDSAMYLCASSSRLGEQDQETQYFGPGTRLLVL.

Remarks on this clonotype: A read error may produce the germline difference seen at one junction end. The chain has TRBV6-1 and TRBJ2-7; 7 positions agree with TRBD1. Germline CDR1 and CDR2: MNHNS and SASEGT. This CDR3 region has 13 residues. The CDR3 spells CASSDGVTGRSLF. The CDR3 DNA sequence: TGTGCCAGCAGTGATGGGGTGACAGGGCGATCTCTCTTC.

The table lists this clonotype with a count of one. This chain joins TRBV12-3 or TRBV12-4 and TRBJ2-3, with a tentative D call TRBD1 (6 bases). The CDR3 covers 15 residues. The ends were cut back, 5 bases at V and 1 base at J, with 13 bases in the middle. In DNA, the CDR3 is TGTGCCAGCAGTCCACAGGGCTCCCGCACAGATACGCAGTATTTT. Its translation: CASSPQGSRTDTQYF.

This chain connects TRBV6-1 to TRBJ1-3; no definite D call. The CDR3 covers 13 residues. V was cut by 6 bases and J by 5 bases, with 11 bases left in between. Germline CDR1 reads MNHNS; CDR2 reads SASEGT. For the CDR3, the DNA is TGTGCCAGCAGCGATGGAGGTAGAAACACCATATATTTT. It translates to CASSDGGRNTIYF.

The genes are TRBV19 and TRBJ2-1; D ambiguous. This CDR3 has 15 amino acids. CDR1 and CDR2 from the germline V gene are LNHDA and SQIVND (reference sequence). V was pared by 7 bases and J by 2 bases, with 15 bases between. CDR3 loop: CASTETEGTYNEQFF. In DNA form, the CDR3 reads TGTGCCAGTACCGAAACCGAAGGCACCTACAATGAGCAGTTCTTC. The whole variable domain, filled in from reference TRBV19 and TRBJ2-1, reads DGGITQSPKYLFRKEGQNVTLSCEQNLNHDAMYWYRQDPGQGLRLIYYSQIVNDFQKGDIAEGYSVSREKKESFPLTVTSAQKNPTAFYLCASTETEGTYNEQFFGPGTRLTVL.

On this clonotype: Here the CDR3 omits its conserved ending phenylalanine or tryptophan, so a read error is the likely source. CDR3 DNA sequence: TGTGCCAGCAGCCCATCGGGGACTTCCTACAATGAGCAGTTCTCC. This gives the protein CASSPSGTSYNEQFS. V and J are TRBV7-3 and TRBJ2-1, with D tentatively TRBD2 (6 bases). The CDR3 is 15 residues long. The V and J ends lost 5 bases and 1 base respectively, with 12 bases between them. The germline CDR1 and CDR2 sequences are SGHTA and FQGTGA.

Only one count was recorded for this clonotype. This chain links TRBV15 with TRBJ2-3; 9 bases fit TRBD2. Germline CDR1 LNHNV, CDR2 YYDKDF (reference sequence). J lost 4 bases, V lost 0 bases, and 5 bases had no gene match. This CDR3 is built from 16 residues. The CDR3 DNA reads TGTGCCACCAGCAGAGATCGCGGGGGGGCACCAGATACGCAGTATTTT. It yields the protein CATSRDRGGAPDTQYF. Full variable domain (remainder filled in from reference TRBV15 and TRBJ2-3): DAMVIQNPRYQVTQFGKPVTLSCSQTLNHNVMYWYQQKSSQAPKLLFHYYDKDFNNEADTPDNFQSRRPNTSFCFLDIRSPGLGDTAMYLCATSRDRGGAPDTQYFGPGTRLTVL.

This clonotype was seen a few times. The CDR3 protein is CASSQDREGHEQYF. The CDR3 DNA reads TGTGCCAGCAGCCAAGACAGGGAGGGCCACGAGCAGTACTTC. This chain connects TRBV3-1 to TRBJ2-7, with 7 nucleotides matching TRBD2. With V trimmed by 0 bases and J by 5 bases, 4 bases remained unmatched. CDR1 is LGHDT, CDR2 YNNKEL, per germline (reference sequence). The CDR3 is 14 amino acids.

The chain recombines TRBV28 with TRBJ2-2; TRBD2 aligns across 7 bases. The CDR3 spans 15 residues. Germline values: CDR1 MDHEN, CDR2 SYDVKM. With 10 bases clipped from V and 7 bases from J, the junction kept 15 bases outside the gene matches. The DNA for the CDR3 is TGTGCCACCCCCGACCCAACTAGCGCGGGCGGGGAGCTGTTTTTT. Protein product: CATPDPTSAGGELFF.

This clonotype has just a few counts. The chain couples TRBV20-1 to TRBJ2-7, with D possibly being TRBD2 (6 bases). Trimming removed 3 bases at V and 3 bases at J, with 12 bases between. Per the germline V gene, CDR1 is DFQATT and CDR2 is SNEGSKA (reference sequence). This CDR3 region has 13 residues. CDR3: CSASGGAIYEQYF. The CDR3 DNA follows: TGCAGTGCTAGTGGAGGGGCTATCTACGAGCAGTACTTC.